This T cell receptor (beta chain) derives from a study of CD8+ T cells in alopecia areata. Treatment noted: oral pan-JAK inhibitor, 5-10 mg twice daily. Specimens obtained from alopecia areata patients comprised lesional scalp punch biopsies and peripheral blood. CDR1 is SQVTM, CDR2 ANQGSEA, per germline. The CDR3 sequence is 18 residues long. The ends lost 5 bases at V and 5 bases at J; junction bases unmatched: 13. After isolation, RNA underwent reverse transcription to generate cDNA as the sequencing template. The protocol was immunoSEQ multiplex PCR, while the TCRdb copy is restricted to in-frame clones and leaves out a portion. The table has 80,000 to 100,000 clones, around 47% seen once.

The gene calls are TRBV29-1 and TRBJ2-2; 14 bases align to TRBD2. This specimen was CD8+ T cells sorted from blood, taken at week 24, from a patient treated with tofacitinib. The receptor's source is a human donor with alopecia areata. This CDR3 is CSVTGLGTSGRLTGELFF. CDR3 sequence (DNA): TGCAGCGTTACAGGTTTGGGGACTAGCGGGAGACTTACCGGGGAGCTGTTTTTT.